This is a list of T cell receptor beta chains from one sample in a study of T cells in Graves' hyperthyroidism and ophthalmopathy. A single record per CDR3 protein comes from TCRdb applying MiXCR to the multiplex PCR reads. The table lists hundreds of thousands of distinct CDR3 sequences, roughly 14% of them singletons, with 4.3% in the top ten. Sequenced input: blood. The receptors shown here come from a woman in her thirties or forties with Graves' ophthalmopathy. Both conserved end residues are part of each CDR3. A D gene is named only where the DNA matches it firmly. Clone size is given for some rows only: seen once, a few or many times, or a class if the clone is expanded.

V gene	D gene	clone size	J gene	CDR3 protein	CDR3 DNA
TRBV19	-	few	TRBJ1-5	CASSILSGRSNQPQHF	TGTGCCAGTAGTATTCTTTCGGGGAGAAGCAATCAGCCCCAGCATTTT
TRBV11-2	-	many	TRBJ1-2	CASSRPVNRNDYGYTF	TGTGCCAGCAGCCGACCCGTCAACAGGAATGACTATGGCTACACCTTC
TRBV27	-	many	TRBJ2-2	CASSRQGTGELFF	TGTGCCAGCAGTCGGCAGGGCACCGGGGAGCTGTTTTTT
TRBV6-1	-	many	TRBJ2-7	CASSVYEQYF	TGTGCCAGCAGTGTCTACGAGCAGTACTTC
TRBV20-1	-	-	TRBJ2-2	CSASLATAARELFF	TGCAGTGCTAGTCTCGCGACAGCTGCGAGGGAGCTGTTTTTT
TRBV6-2/TRBV6-3	-	many	TRBJ1-1	CASTLGGLGTEAFF	TGTGCCAGCACCCTGGGGGGGCTTGGCACTGAAGCTTTCTTT
TRBV6-5	TRBD1	many	TRBJ1-3	CTKRDRGMDTIYF	TGTACGAAAAGGGACAGGGGGATGGACACCATATATTTT
TRBV27	-	many	TRBJ1-1	CASSLAETTEAFF	TGTGCCAGCAGTTTAGCAGAGACCACTGAAGCTTTCTTT
TRBV20-1	-	many	TRBJ2-5	CSATEESQYF	TGCAGTGCTACTGAAGAGTCCCAGTACTTC
TRBV6-5	-	many	TRBJ2-7	CASKGGFHEQYF	TGTGCCAGCAAGGGGGGGTTCCACGAGCAGTACTTC
TRBV19	-	many	TRBJ2-7	CASSPRGGGEQYF	TGTGCCAGTAGTCCACGTGGTGGAGGGGAGCAGTACTTC
TRBV5-8	TRBD2	many	TRBJ2-3	CASSLAASGNADTQYF	TGTGCCAGCAGCTTGGCGGCTAGCGGGAACGCAGATACGCAGTATTTT
TRBV12-3/TRBV12-4	TRBD2	many	TRBJ2-7	CASSFAGVNEQYF	TGTGCCAGCAGTTTCGCGGGAGTAAACGAGCAGTACTTC
TRBV7-8	-	many	TRBJ1-2	CASSSHRDYGYTF	TGTGCCAGCAGCTCCCACAGGGATTATGGCTACACCTTC
TRBV27	TRBD2	-	TRBJ2-7	CASSPVAGASYEQYF	TGTGCCAGCAGTCCCGTAGCGGGGGCCTCCTACGAGCAGTACTTC
TRBV6-2/TRBV6-3	TRBD2	many	TRBJ2-2	CASSYITASGRPTGELFF	TGTGCCAGCAGTTACATTACGGCTAGCGGGAGACCCACCGGGGAGCTGTTTTTT
TRBV5-1	-	many	TRBJ2-5	CASSLGGTQGETQYF	TGCGCCAGCAGCTTGGGAGGAACGCAGGGGGAGACCCAGTACTTC
TRBV12-3/TRBV12-4	-	many	TRBJ1-2	CASSLAQTSSDGYTF	TGTGCCAGCAGTTTAGCACAGACTAGCTCGGATGGCTACACCTTC
TRBV6-5	-	-	TRBJ2-5	CASSSLPRETQYF	TGTGCCAGCAGTTCTCTACCTCGAGAGACCCAGTACTTC
TRBV6-1	-	many	TRBJ2-4	CASSTQGNIQYF	TGTGCCAGCAGCACTCAGGGAAACATTCAGTACTTC
TRBV11-3	-	many	TRBJ2-7	CASSLVQGLGWYEQYF	TGTGCCAGCAGCTTAGTACAGGGCCTAGGATGGTACGAGCAGTACTTC
TRBV20-1	TRBD2	many	TRBJ2-7	CSAGEGRKKQYF	TGCAGTGCTGGGGAGGGCCGAAAAAAGCAGTACTTC
TRBV6-1	-	-	TRBJ2-7	CASSESWADEQYF	TGTGCCAGCAGTGAATCGTGGGCCGACGAGCAGTACTTC
TRBV6-2/TRBV6-3	-	many	TRBJ2-7	CASSFKQGTEQYF	TGTGCCAGCAGTTTCAAACAGGGAACCGAGCAGTACTTC
TRBV29-1	TRBD1	many	TRBJ2-2	CSVGVRVTGGNTGELFF	TGCAGCGTTGGAGTAAGGGTAACAGGGGGCAACACCGGGGAGCTGTTTTTT
TRBV7-9	TRBD2	-	TRBJ2-7	CASSEGLAGVEQYF	TGTGCCAGCAGCGAGGGACTAGCGGGAGTGGAGCAGTACTTC
TRBV6-5	TRBD1	many	TRBJ1-1	CASSYGTGSEAFF	TGTGCCAGCAGTTACGGGACAGGCTCTGAAGCTTTCTTT
TRBV10-3	-	many	TRBJ2-7	CAISESTYEQYF	TGTGCCATCAGTGAGTCCACTTACGAGCAGTACTTC
TRBV18	-	many	TRBJ2-5	CASSPGLEETQYF	TGTGCCAGCTCACCGGGACTGGAAGAGACCCAGTACTTC
TRBV6-5	TRBD1	many	TRBJ2-7	CASSLPGQIYEQYF	TGTGCCAGCAGTTTGCCGGGACAGATTTACGAGCAGTACTTC
TRBV28	TRBD1	-	TRBJ2-5	CASRLQGDQTQYF	TGTGCCAGCAGGTTACAGGGGGACCAGACCCAGTACTTC